This TCR beta chain comes out of a study of T cells expressing NK-cell markers. The wider study: Seropositivity for HCMV was found in most of the eight sequenced donors, with one seronegative. Overall study results and limits: Of CD8+ T cells, roughly 1.0-8% belonged to dominant NKG2C+ clonotypes in six or seven donors. HCMV specificity of the expanded NKG2C+ T cell clones was not established.

As concerns this clonotype: Its antigen is as yet unknown.

The germline gives CDR1 SGHNT, CDR2 YENEEA. This CDR3 region has 13 residues. 5'RACE template switching with UMIs generated TCR beta cDNA. TCRdb reprocessed the 5' RACE reads, with one entry per CDR3 protein and no DNA. In total, the table holds around 550,000 distinct CDR3 sequences. This rearrangement joins TRBV11-3 to TRBJ1-2; TCRdb designates TRBD1, a call that cannot be tested without DNA. What was sequenced was blood T cells: a sorted CD56 or NKG2C T cell subset, CD4+ or CD8+ T cells, or bulk PBMC T cells (not recorded which). The receptor was derived from a man between 18 and 29 years old in good health. CDR3 sequence reads: CASSFDRARGYTF.